This T cell receptor (beta chain) was captured by sequencing in a study of regulatory T cells in long-lasting Graves disease. Study-wide points: Possibly, accuracy suffered from the small sample size.

The time point was: newly diagnosed GD, antithyroid drugs for less than 3 months. Scientists built the TCR library using RNA that was extracted from PBMCs. CDR1 is GTSNPN, CDR2 SVGIG, per germline (reference sequence). This CDR3 contains 10 residues. Deletions cut 7 bases from V and 7 bases from J, with 10 bases between. About this clonotype itself: The antigen is not known.

Construction of TCR beta libraries relied on iRepertoire HTBI primers and on Arm-PCR targeting CDR3 regions. Each CDR3 protein is one row after TCRdb ran MiXCR on the multiplex PCR reads. This sample yields over 450,000 distinct CDR3 sequences, of which about 12% are seen a single time; about 8.9% belongs to the top ten. These data were also filed under a second study, of T cells in Graves' hyperthyroidism and ophthalmopathy.

The sequences come from peripheral blood mononuclear cells (PBMCs), collected at new diagnosis, from a patient treated with antithyroid drugs. The clonotype comes from a young woman with Graves disease. V usage is TRBV30 and J usage is TRBJ1-2; D uncertain. CDR3 bases: TGTGCCTTTAGGAGTTCTGGCTACACCTTC. Its translation: CAFRSSGYTF.